The 29 T cell receptor beta chains reported below all come from one sample, sequenced in a study of graft-versus-host responses after intestinal transplantation. The antigens these receptors bind are not known. Assay used: immunoSEQ multiplex PCR; TCRdb lists only in-frame clones, some missing. The sample records some 130,000 clones, 80% to 95% being singletons. The sample was unstimulated CD4+ T cells sorted from spleen or lymph node cells, taken before intestinal transplant. The receptors originated from a human donor who received an intestinal transplant.

V and J are TRBV2 and TRBJ2-1; TRBD2 might be the D (5 bases). Trimming cost V 8 bases and J 9 bases, with 20 bases left between them. The CDR3 has 14 amino acids. CDR1 is SNHLY, CDR2 FYNNEI, per germline. In DNA form, the CDR3 reads TGTGCCAGCGCTGACCCGGTCCGGCGGGCTGAGCAGTTCTTC. Translated: CASADPVRRAEQFF.

The rearrangement uses TRBV9 and TRBJ2-3; D is uncertain. Between the trimmed V and J ends, which lost 0 bases and 1 base, there was a span of 12 bases. Germline-derived CDR1 and CDR2 are SGDLS and YYNGEE. The CDR3 is made up of 16 amino acids. CDR3 coding DNA: TGTGCCAGCAGCGTAGGGGGATCTCAGGGCACAGATACGCAGTATTTT. Residues: CASSVGGSQGTDTQYF.

The V gene is TRBV6-1, the J gene TRBJ1-2; TRBD1 agrees at 7 bases. The CDR3 length is 12 residues. Trimming removed 10 bases from V and 8 bases from J; junction bases left unmatched: 10. CDR1 MNHNS and CDR2 SASEGT come from the germline V gene. This chain's CDR3 is CAKPGGIGGYTF. In DNA form, the CDR3 reads TGTGCCAAACCAGGGGGGATAGGCGGCTACACCTTC.

The rearrangement links TRBV6-6 to TRBJ2-1; 10 bases align to TRBD2. V lost 10 bases to trimming and J lost 7 bases; unmatched junction nucleotides: 4. CDR3 size: 12 residues. Per the germline V gene, CDR1 is MNHNY and CDR2 is SVGAGI (reference sequence). The CDR3 sequence: CATASGRNEQFF. Written as DNA, the CDR3 is TGTGCCACCGCTAGCGGGAGAAATGAGCAGTTCTTC.

The chain employs TRBV18 and TRBJ1-5; 9 nucleotides agree with TRBD1. The V gene end was trimmed by 4 bases and the J gene end by 9 bases; junction bases not matched to a gene: 7. CDR1 is KGHSH, CDR2 LQKENI, per germline. The CDR3 spans 14 residues. CDR3 residues: CASSRTGGESPQHF. CDR3 sequence (DNA): TGTGCCAGCTCACGAACAGGGGGCGAATCGCCCCAGCATTTT.

The CDR3: CASRRVSGTYHRELFF. The DNA for the CDR3 is TGTGCCAGCAGGCGGGTCTCCGGGACCTATCACCGGGAGCTGTTTTTT. This chain joins TRBV6-6 and TRBJ2-2, with D perhaps matching TRBD1 or TRBD2 (5 bases each). V shed 6 bases and J shed 9 bases, with 23 bases lying between them. The CDR3 runs 16 residues. The germline gives CDR1 MNHNY, CDR2 SVGAGI (reference sequence).

The rearrangement joins TRBV9 to TRBJ2-7, with D tentatively TRBD2 (5 bases). CDR1 and CDR2 (germline): SGDLS, YYNGEE. V lost 0 bases and J 3 bases, leaving 10 bases between the germline ends. The CDR3 is 14 residues long. The CDR3 region is CASSVEPSFYEQYF. The CDR3 DNA sequence: TGTGCCAGCAGCGTAGAGCCTAGCTTCTACGAGCAGTACTTC.

V is TRBV27 and J is TRBJ2-5; 10 bases agree with TRBD2. The V gene end was trimmed by 0 bases and the J gene end by 4 bases; junction bases not matched to a gene: 2. The germline CDR1 and CDR2 sequences are MNHEY and SMNVEV (reference sequence). The CDR3 runs to 15 residues. Here the CDR3 reads CASSLSRLAGETQYF. CDR3 bases: TGTGCCAGCAGTTTATCAAGACTAGCGGGAGAGACCCAGTACTTC.

This chain joins TRBV4-1 and TRBJ2-6; 9 bases are shared with TRBD2. The CDR3 has 19 residues. The germline V gene encodes CDR1 MGHRA and CDR2 YSYEKL. J was trimmed by 4 bases and V by 2 bases; bases with no gene match: 12. CDR3 bases: TGCGCCAGCAGCCAATTTGAGGGCGGGGGGGGCTCCGGGGCCAACGTCCTGACTTTC. It yields the protein CASSQFEGGGGSGANVLTF.

The V gene is TRBV30, the J gene TRBJ1-4; unclear D gene. The V gene's germline CDR1 is GTSNPN and CDR2 SVGIG (reference sequence). The CDR3 consists of 15 residues. Trimming shortened V by 1 base and J by 6 bases, and 15 bases separated the two germline ends. The CDR3 nucleotides read TGTGCCTGGAGTGACCCACGGAGATCACATGAAAAACTGTTTTTT. This translates into CAWSDPRRSHEKLFF.

This clone was observed once. This chain uses TRBV2 with TRBJ2-7; perhaps TRBD2 as D (5 bases). V lost 5 bases to trimming and J lost 3 bases, with 11 bases between them. CDR3 length: 13 residues. CDR1 and CDR2 (germline): SNHLY, FYNNEI. The CDR3 loop is CASSRTGSYEQYF. In DNA form, the CDR3 reads TGTGCCAGCAGTCGGACGGGAAGCTACGAGCAGTACTTC.

V is TRBV30 and J is TRBJ2-3; 8 bases agree with TRBD1. The ends lost 2 bases at V and 2 bases at J; junction bases unmatched: 6. The V gene's germline CDR1 is GTSNPN and CDR2 SVGIG (reference sequence). The CDR3 spans 15 residues. The CDR3, as DNA: TGTGCCTGGAGTCACAAGACAGGGGACACAGATACGCAGTATTTT. Translating it yields CAWSHKTGDTDTQYF.

V and J are TRBV7-6 and TRBJ1-1; D is unclear. Trimming left V 1 base short and J 1 base short, with 10 bases between. This CDR3 is built from 15 residues. CDR1 is SGHVS and CDR2 is FNYEAQ in the germline V gene. Written as DNA, the CDR3 is TGTGCCAGCAGCTTAGTTGCCAGTCAGAACACTGAAGCTTTCTTT. Protein: CASSLVASQNTEAFF.

This clone was detected only once. The chain uses TRBV28 and TRBJ2-1; 7 positions match TRBD1. The germline V gene has CDR1 MDHEN and CDR2 SYDVKM. With V trimmed by 6 bases and J by 7 bases, 18 bases remained unmatched. The length of the CDR3 is 17 residues. The CDR3 nucleotides are TGTGCCAGCAGAAACAACCGGGACAGCCAACTGGGGAATGAGCAGTTCTTC. Translating gives CASRNNRDSQLGNEQFF.

The chain is built from TRBV5-1 and TRBJ2-7, with 9 bases matching TRBD2. Losses at the gene ends were 1 base for V and 0 bases for J; bases not matched to a gene: 11. This CDR3 has 18 amino acids. The germline V gene encodes CDR1 SGHRS and CDR2 YFSETQ. CDR3 amino acids: CASSLFGLAGISSYEQYF. The CDR3 DNA sequence: TGCGCCAGCAGCTTGTTCGGGCTAGCGGGAATTAGCTCCTACGAGCAGTACTTC.

The chain links TRBV7-9 to TRBJ2-1, with 9 bases lining up with TRBD2. V lost 3 bases, J lost 3 bases, and 3 bases stayed unmatched. This CDR3 spans 15 amino acids. The germline V gene has CDR1 SEHNR and CDR2 FQNEAQ (reference sequence). The CDR3 loop reads CASSFSAGGYNEQFF. The CDR3 DNA sequence: TGTGCCAGCAGCTTCTCAGCGGGAGGCTACAATGAGCAGTTCTTC.

The CDR3 nucleotides read TGTGCCAGCAGCTTAGCGGAATTAAACTACGAGCAGTACTTC. The encoded protein is CASSLAELNYEQYF. This sequence joins TRBV11-2 and TRBJ2-7, with unresolved D. From germline, CDR1 is SGHAT and CDR2 FQNNGV. The CDR3 length is 14 residues. Trimming shortened V by 1 base and J by 3 bases, and 10 bases separated the two germline ends.

V usage is TRBV28 and J usage is TRBJ1-5; D is perhaps TRBD1 (5 bases). Trimming removed 5 bases at V and 6 bases at J, with 17 bases between. The germline CDR1 and CDR2 sequences are MDHEN and SYDVKM. The CDR3 length is 15 residues. The CDR3 is CASSLPASGRQPQHF. In nucleotides, the CDR3 is TGTGCCAGCAGTCTCCCGGCGTCGGGGCGTCAGCCCCAGCATTTT.

Here the CDR3 DNA reads TGTGCCAGCAGTGATTTCATAGATACGCAGTATTTT. Encoded protein: CASSDFIDTQYF. V usage is TRBV25-1 and J usage is TRBJ2-3; D not resolved. This CDR3 region has 12 residues. Trimming cost V 3 bases and J 5 bases, with 6 bases left between them. The germline CDR1 and CDR2 sequences are MGHDK and SYGVNS.

The gene calls are TRBV7-9 and TRBJ2-3; TRBD1 might be the D (6 bases). V lost 5 bases and J 1 base, leaving 10 bases between the germline ends. Germline loops: CDR1 SEHNR, CDR2 FQNEAQ (reference sequence). The CDR3 loop spans 14 amino acids. CDR3 sequence (DNA): TGTGCCAGCAGCCGCAGGGGTGGCACAGATACGCAGTATTTT. This sequence encodes CASSRRGGTDTQYF.

The chain has TRBV7-9 and TRBJ1-4; D gene uncertain. The CDR3 covers 13 residues. The germline V gene encodes CDR1 SEHNR and CDR2 FQNEAQ (reference sequence). Trimming stripped 2 bases from V and 4 bases from J, with 5 bases between. Here the CDR3 reads CASSLSLNEKLFF. The CDR3 bases are TGTGCCAGCAGCTTATCCCTTAATGAAAAACTGTTTTTT.

This clone was found once. The genes are TRBV29-1 and TRBJ2-2; D gene ambiguous. CDR3 length: 12 amino acids. Trimming stripped 8 bases from V and 7 bases from J, with 14 bases between. Germline CDR1 and CDR2: SQVTM and ANQGSEA. The CDR3 coding sequence is TGCAGCTACCGGCGAGACGGCGGGGAGCTGTTTTTT. Its protein is CSYRRDGGELFF.

This clone was recorded once. This chain links TRBV5-4 with TRBJ2-3; TRBD2 agrees at 15 bases. The junction had 4 bases not matched to a gene; V was cut back by 4 bases and J by 4 bases. The CDR3 is 16 amino acids. The germline V gene has CDR1 SGHNT and CDR2 YYREEE (reference sequence). DNA of the CDR3: TGTGCCAGCAGCAAAGGACTAGCGGGAGGGTCAGATACGCAGTATTTT. Its protein product is CASSKGLAGGSDTQYF.

V and J are TRBV11-2 and TRBJ2-7, with D unclear. Between the trimmed V and J ends, which lost 3 bases and 0 bases, there was a span of 6 bases. The CDR3 consists of 13 residues. CDR1 SGHAT and CDR2 FQNNGV come from the germline V gene. In nucleotides, the CDR3 is TGTGCCAGCAGCTTTGGGGTCTCCTACGAGCAGTACTTC. Protein product: CASSFGVSYEQYF.

The chain joins TRBV5-1 to TRBJ2-3; 7 bases align to TRBD2. The V segment lost 0 bases and the J segment 8 bases; nucleotides outside the gene matches: 15. From germline, CDR1 is SGHRS and CDR2 YFSETQ. This CDR3 region has 17 residues. This chain's CDR3 is CASSLASASGPSGTQYF. DNA of the CDR3: TGCGCCAGCAGCTTGGCCTCGGCTAGCGGACCCTCGGGTACGCAGTATTTT.

Notes on this clone: Relative to the germline gene, one junction end is altered; a read error may explain this. The rearrangement uses TRBV5-8 and TRBJ2-7; D is ambiguous. CDR1 and CDR2 from the germline V gene are SGHTS and YDEGEE. The CDR3 length is 12 residues. CDR3 sequence reads: CASSHLYGPPDF. The CDR3 nucleotides read TGTGCCAGCAGCCATCTCTATGGACCGCCGGACTTC.

This chain links TRBV7-9 with TRBJ1-2; maybe TRBD1 (5 bases). The V end lost 1 base, the J end lost 1 base, and 7 bases lay between the germline ends. CDR3 length: 14 residues. The germline gives CDR1 SEHNR, CDR2 FQNEAQ (reference sequence). CDR3 in amino acids: CASSLGQGNYGYTF. DNA of the CDR3: TGTGCCAGCAGCTTAGGTCAGGGTAACTATGGCTACACCTTC.

The V gene is TRBV6-1, the J gene TRBJ1-5; D might be TRBD1 (6 bases). This CDR3 has 12 residues. Trimming pared 7 bases from V and 7 bases from J, leaving 11 bases between. Germline lookup yields CDR1 MNHNS and CDR2 SASEGT. CDR3 nucleotides: TGTGCCAGCAAGACGACAGGCCAGCCCCAGCATTTT. The encoded protein is CASKTTGQPQHF.

In this sample, this clone turned up once. This rearrangement joins TRBV30 to TRBJ1-4; tentative D call: TRBD1 (5 bases). Trimming removed 0 bases from V and 0 bases from J, with 11 bases in between. Germline CDR1 and CDR2: GTSNPN and SVGIG (reference sequence). The CDR3 runs 16 residues. Here the CDR3 reads CAWSVWRGATNEKLFF. In nucleotides, the CDR3 is TGTGCCTGGAGTGTATGGCGGGGGGCAACTAATGAAAAACTGTTTTTT.